The 31 T cell receptor beta chains listed next were all sequenced from one sample in a study of T cell repertoires in cytomegalovirus infection. TCRdb called the reads again in MiXCR, with one record for every CDR3 protein. The sample consists of about 920,000 distinct CDR3 sequences, 31% of them appearing once. No antigen has been assigned to these receptors. The material sequenced was cultured CD8+ T cells from PBMCs, taken from culture after CMV antigen stimulation. These receptors were taken from a human donor in good health (CMV status not recorded). Some clones in this sample may be carry-over from other donors' samples.

The chain links TRBV7-6 to TRBJ2-7, with D hard to call. This CDR3 is built from 13 residues. The V gene's germline CDR1 is SGHVS and CDR2 FNYEAQ. Trimming pared 5 bases from V and 7 bases from J, leaving 15 bases between. The CDR3 is CASSPEIGREQYV. The CDR3 nucleotides are TGTGCCAGCAGCCCGGAGATAGGGCGGGAGCAGTACGTC.

This clonotype was detected only a few times. The V and J genes are TRBV27 and TRBJ1-6, with D hard to call. The V gene's germline CDR1 is MNHEY and CDR2 SMNVEV (reference sequence). The CDR3 spans 16 residues. The V end lost 1 base, the J end lost 8 bases, and 15 bases lay between the germline ends. This chain's CDR3 is CASSLFPPPGDSPLHF. The CDR3 DNA reads as TGTGCCAGCAGTTTATTTCCCCCGCCCGGCGATTCACCCCTCCACTTT.

This clonotype was seen only a few times. The J gene is TRBJ1-4, the V gene TRBV28; D ambiguous. V was shortened by 3 bases and J by 7 bases, with 6 bases between the two germline ends. Germline assignment: CDR1 MDHEN and CDR2 SYDVKM. This CDR3 has 12 residues. The CDR3 sequence: CASSLVGEKLFF. The CDR3 DNA reads TGTGCCAGCAGTTTGGTCGGTGAAAAACTGTTTTTT.

The chain has TRBV6-2 or TRBV6-3 and TRBJ1-2; D remains unclear. The V end was cut by 2 bases, the J end by 2 bases, with 15 bases between. Per the germline V gene, CDR1 is MNHEY and CDR2 is SVGEGT. CDR3 length: 16 residues. CDR3 bases: TGTGCCAGCAGTTACGTAACGGAAATCTTCAACTATGGCTACACCTTC. As protein: CASSYVTEIFNYGYTF.

Notes on this clonotype: An end of the junction differs from the germline gene, which may be a read error. The chain uses TRBV7-7 and TRBJ2-5; TRBD2 aligns across 9 bases. The CDR3 contains 15 residues. Germline V gene sequence: CDR1 SSHAT, CDR2 FNYEAQ (reference sequence). CDR3 nucleotides: TGTGCTAGCAGCTCGACTAGCGGAAACCAAGAGACCCAGTACTTC. This codes for CASSSTSGNQETQYF.

This clonotype was recorded at least ten times. This chain links TRBV5-6 with TRBJ2-7; 7 bases map to TRBD1. This CDR3 has 12 residues. Losses at the gene ends were 3 bases for V and 6 bases for J; bases not matched to a gene: 3. Looked up from germline, CDR1 is SGHDT and CDR2 is YYEEEE. CDR3 in amino acids: CASSSHRGEQYV. In DNA, the CDR3 is TGTGCCAGCAGCTCCCACAGGGGCGAGCAGTACGTC.

In its sample, this clonotype was seen many times. This chain uses TRBV6-5 with TRBJ1-1; D might be TRBD1 (5 bases). Trimming removed 2 bases at V and 4 bases at J, with 8 bases between. This CDR3 is 13 amino acids long. Looked up from germline, CDR1 is MNHEY and CDR2 is SVGAGI. CDR3 sequence: CASSYGRGTEAFF. As DNA, the CDR3 is TGTGCCAGCAGTTACGGGAGGGGCACTGAAGCTTTCTTT.

Comment on this clonotype: At one boundary the junction diverges from the germline segment, which might be a read error. V is TRBV2 and J is TRBJ2-3, with 9 bases that match TRBD1. Germline-derived CDR1 and CDR2 are SNHLY and FYNNEI. The CDR3 extends over 16 amino acids. CDR3 DNA: TGTGCCAGCAGTGAGGGACAGGGCCCAACCACAGATTCGCAGTATTTT. As protein: CASSEGQGPTTDSQYF.

This chain connects TRBV4-1 to TRBJ2-2; either TRBD1 or TRBD2 may supply D (6 bases each). Germline CDR1 reads MGHRA; CDR2 reads YSYEKL. The V end lost 4 bases, the J end lost 4 bases, and 10 bases lay between the germline ends. The CDR3 contains 14 residues. The CDR3 sequence is CASSPWGATGELFF. The CDR3, as DNA: TGCGCCAGCAGCCCCTGGGGGGCCACCGGGGAGCTGTTTTTT.

J is TRBJ2-6 and V is TRBV7-9; 7 bases align to TRBD2. Germline V gene sequence: CDR1 SEHNR, CDR2 FQNEAQ (reference sequence). The V and J ends lost 5 bases and 2 bases, in that order; junction bases with no gene match: 6. CDR3 length: 16 amino acids. CDR3 protein: CASSRPRGAGANVLTF. Here the CDR3 DNA reads TGTGCCAGCAGCCGACCACGGGGGGCTGGGGCCAACGTCCTGACTTTC. The whole variable domain, filled in from reference TRBV7-9 and TRBJ2-6, reads DTGVSQNPRHKITKRGQNVTFRCDPISEHNRLYWYRQTLGQGPEFLTYFQNEAQLEKSRLLSDRFSAERPKGSFSTLEIQRTEQGDSAMYLCASSRPRGAGANVLTFGAGSRLTVL.

This clonotype turned up a few times. Here the CDR3 reads CASSPSSGGLRGNEQFF. In DNA form, the CDR3 reads TGTGCCAGCAGCCCATCTAGCGGGGGGCTCCGGGGGAATGAGCAGTTCTTC. The chain uses TRBV7-6 and TRBJ2-1; TRBD2 aligns across 11 bases. Germline loops: CDR1 SGHVS, CDR2 FNYEAQ. The CDR3 is 17 amino acids. V trimming: 5 bases; J trimming: 7 bases; junction bases outside the gene matches: 13.

This CDR3 reads CASSPGTGYEQFF. DNA of the CDR3: TGTGCCAGCAGCCCCGGGACAGGGTATGAGCAGTTCTTC. The chain employs TRBV27 and TRBJ2-1; TRBD1 agrees at 9 bases. CDR1 MNHEY and CDR2 SMNVEV come from the germline V gene (reference sequence). The ends lost 6 bases at V and 8 bases at J; junction bases unmatched: 5. This CDR3 is 13 amino acids long.

The genes are TRBV13 and TRBJ1-1; tentative D call: TRBD1 (5 bases). The CDR3 consists of 12 residues. Deletions cut 5 bases from V and 6 bases from J, with 10 bases between. Germline CDR1 PRHDT, CDR2 FYEKMQ (reference sequence). Here the CDR3 DNA reads TGTGCCAGCAGCGAACAGGACGCTGAAGCTTTCTTT. This gives the protein CASSEQDAEAFF.

This clonotype was found many times. This chain links TRBV28 with TRBJ2-1; the match to TRBD2 covers 9 bases. V lost 7 bases to trimming and J lost 7 bases; unmatched junction nucleotides: 8. Germline CDR1 MDHEN, CDR2 SYDVKM. This CDR3 has 14 amino acids. The CDR3 bases are TGTGCCAGCACCGCCGGGACTAGCTTAAATGAGCAGTTCTTC. Translating gives CASTAGTSLNEQFF.

The gene calls are TRBV5-4 and TRBJ2-5, with D possibly TRBD1 on 6 matching bases. CDR3 length equals 16 residues. Trimming removed 4 bases from V and 0 bases from J, with 16 bases in between. The germline gives CDR1 SGHNT, CDR2 YYREEE (reference sequence). CDR3 sequence (DNA): TGTGCCAGCAGCAAACGGGACAACCGGTACCAAGAGACCCAGTACTTC. Its protein product is CASSKRDNRYQETQYF. Together with reference TRBV5-4 and TRBJ2-5, the CDR3 gives the full variable domain: ETGVTQSPTHLIKTRGQQVTLRCSSQSGHNTVSWYQQALGQGPQFIFQYYREEENGRGNFPPRFSGLQFPNYSSELNVNALELDDSALYLCASSKRDNRYQETQYFGPGTRLLVL.

For this clonotype: Possible read error: a much larger clone is one base away. The chain is built from TRBV7-2 and TRBJ2-1; D not certain. The V gene's germline CDR1 is SGHTA and CDR2 FQGNSA. This CDR3 has 15 residues. Trimming removed 2 bases from V and 0 bases from J, with 8 bases in between. The CDR3 protein is CASSLRSSSYNEQFF. DNA for the CDR3: TGTGCCAGCAGCTTAAGGTCAAGCTCCTACAATGAGCAGTTCTTC. The full variable domain, in which reference TRBV7-2 and TRBJ2-1 provide the parts outside the CDR3, is GAGVSQSPSNKVTEKGKDVELRCDPISGHTALYWYRQSLGQGLEFLIYFQGNSAPDKSGLPSDRFSAERTGGSVSTLTIQRTQQEDSAVYLCASSLRSSSYNEQFFGPGTRLTVL.

This clonotype was observed a few times. A much larger clone sits a single nucleotide away, making a read error possible. The chain has TRBV7-9 and TRBJ2-2; D is possibly TRBD1 (5 bases). V was shortened by 6 bases and J by 0 bases, with 8 bases between the two germline ends. This CDR3 is 14 amino acids long. CDR1 and CDR2 from the germline V gene are SEHNR and FQNEAQ (reference sequence). The CDR3 DNA follows: TGTGCCAGCAGAGGCAGGGCGAACACCGGGGAGCTGTTTTTT. Its protein is CASRGRANTGELFF. Full variable domain (remainder filled in from reference TRBV7-9 and TRBJ2-2): DTGVSQNPRHKITKRGQNVTFRCDPISEHNRLYWYRQTLGQGPEFLTYFQNEAQLEKSRLLSDRFSAERPKGSFSTLEIQRTEQGDSAMYLCASRGRANTGELFFGEGSRLTVL.

Only a few counts were recorded for this clonotype. V gene TRBV10-3 combines with J gene TRBJ1-1; D uncertain. The CDR3 runs to 14 residues. Germline V gene lookup returns CDR1 ENHRY and CDR2 SYGVKD. Trimming removed 0 bases at V and 0 bases at J, with 5 bases between. Written as DNA, the CDR3 is TGTGCCATCAGTGAGTCGTTGGTGAACACTGAAGCTTTCTTT. This encodes CAISESLVNTEAFF.

The rearrangement links TRBV2 to TRBJ1-5, with TRBD1 identical over 11 bases. The V and J ends lost 4 bases and 3 bases, in that order; junction bases with no gene match: 2. This CDR3 comprises 15 residues. The germline V gene encodes CDR1 SNHLY and CDR2 FYNNEI. CDR3 sequence: CASSGGQGVNQPQHF. As DNA, the CDR3 is TGTGCCAGCAGTGGGGGACAGGGGGTCAATCAGCCCCAGCATTTT.

Concerning this clonotype itself: Just one base apart from a much larger clone, this may be a read error. The rearrangement uses TRBV7-9 and TRBJ2-7; weak D call: TRBD1 (5 bases). The CDR3 is 12 amino acids. V shed 8 bases and J shed 6 bases, with 14 bases lying between them. Germline assignment: CDR1 SEHNR and CDR2 FQNEAQ (reference sequence). The CDR3 sequence: CASGSTEIEQYF. The CDR3, as DNA: TGTGCCAGCGGCTCGACAGAAATCGAGCAGTACTTC.

This clonotype was counted many times. CDR3 coding DNA: TGCGCCAGCAGCCAAGAAGGCGGGGGGGCAGGCGATGAGCAGTTCTTC. Encoded protein: CASSQEGGGAGDEQFF. The rearrangement joins TRBV4-3 to TRBJ2-1; 9 nucleotides match TRBD2. The CDR3 has 16 amino acids. Germline CDR1 is LGHNA and CDR2 is YSLEER. J lost 8 bases, V lost 0 bases, and 8 bases had no gene match.

The genes are TRBV5-1 and TRBJ1-1, with TRBD1 as a possible D gene (6 bases). The CDR3 has 12 residues. The V gene's germline CDR1 is SGHRS and CDR2 YFSETQ. V dropped 7 bases and J dropped 4 bases, with 11 bases sitting between them. Here the CDR3 reads CASHEGGTEAFF. CDR3 in DNA: TGCGCCAGCCATGAGGGGGGCACTGAAGCTTTCTTT.

The chain employs TRBV14 and TRBJ2-1, with D unclear. This CDR3 comprises 11 residues. Germline V gene lookup returns CDR1 SGHDN and CDR2 FVKESK. The ends were cut back, 1 base at V and 12 bases at J, with 7 bases in the middle. In DNA form, the CDR3 reads TGTGCCAGCAGCCAAGGAGTAGGGCAGTTCTTC. This codes for CASSQGVGQFF.

The sample holds a few counts of this clonotype. The chain employs TRBV7-9 and TRBJ2-1; tentatively, D is TRBD2 (5 bases). Per germline, CDR1 SEHNR and CDR2 FQNEAQ (reference sequence). V lost 5 bases, J lost 4 bases, and 15 bases lay in between. This CDR3 has 15 amino acids. The CDR3 spells CASSTTIPVYNEQFF. The CDR3 DNA is TGTGCCAGCAGCACGACTATCCCAGTGTACAATGAGCAGTTCTTC.

CDR3: CASSYSPSGVTDTQYF. CDR3 bases: TGTGCCAGCAGTTACTCGCCCAGCGGGGTCACAGATACGCAGTATTTT. The gene calls are TRBV6-6 and TRBJ2-3; 7 bases line up with TRBD2. Germline CDR1 and CDR2: MNHNY and SVGAGI (reference sequence). This CDR3 is 16 amino acids long. V trimming: 0 bases; J trimming: 2 bases; junction bases outside the gene matches: 5.

The rearrangement links TRBV6-5 to TRBJ2-5; 7 bases match TRBD2. This CDR3 comprises 16 residues. V shed 5 bases and J 2 bases; nucleotides not matched to a gene: 11. CDR1 and CDR2 (germline): MNHEY, SVGAGI. The CDR3 coding sequence is TGTGCCAGCAGTCCCCCTGTAGCGGGCTTTCAAGAGACCCAGTACTTC. This encodes CASSPPVAGFQETQYF.

This clonotype has a handful of counts. V usage is TRBV7-8 and J usage is TRBJ2-7; D is unclear. The CDR3 consists of 13 residues. Germline V gene data show CDR1 as SGHVS and CDR2 as FQNEAQ. Trimming pared 5 bases from V and 2 bases from J, leaving 10 bases between. The CDR3 DNA follows: TGTGCCAGCAGCCCTCAAGTAACCTACGAGCAGTACGTC. It is translated as CASSPQVTYEQYV.

This clonotype was recorded a few times. The genes are TRBV5-4 and TRBJ2-1; TRBD1 aligns across 7 bases. V lost 2 bases, J lost 4 bases, and 6 bases stayed unmatched. Germline CDR1 SGHNT, CDR2 YYREEE (reference sequence). The CDR3 extends over 15 amino acids. Here the CDR3 DNA reads TGTGCCAGCAGCTTTCGGGACAGACTGTACAATGAGCAGTTCTTC. Protein: CASSFRDRLYNEQFF.

V is TRBV2 and J is TRBJ2-1; TRBD1 might be the D (6 bases). In germline, CDR1 is SNHLY, CDR2 FYNNEI. This CDR3 spans 13 amino acids. The germline V and J ends were trimmed by 4 bases and 6 bases, with 10 bases remaining between them. The CDR3 loop reads CASSGRQANEQFF. DNA for the CDR3: TGTGCCAGCAGTGGGCGACAGGCCAATGAGCAGTTCTTC.

V is TRBV20-1 and J is TRBJ2-2, with 14 nucleotides matching TRBD2. Germline CDR1 reads DFQATT; CDR2 reads SNEGSKA (reference sequence). V was pared by 0 bases and J by 1 base, with 10 bases of the junction left unmatched. This CDR3 comprises 20 residues. This CDR3 reads CSAREGLGTSGGKNTGELFF. The DNA of the CDR3 is TGCAGTGCTAGAGAAGGGTTAGGGACTAGCGGGGGAAAGAACACCGGGGAGCTGTTTTTT.

This clonotype was detected ten times or more. CDR3 residues: CASSFGLYEQYF. The CDR3 bases are TGTGCCAGCAGTTTCGGGCTCTACGAGCAGTACTTC. The chain recombines TRBV12-3 or TRBV12-4 with TRBJ2-7; D gene ambiguous. The CDR3 sequence is 12 residues long. Trimming left V 3 bases short and J 3 bases short, with 6 bases between.